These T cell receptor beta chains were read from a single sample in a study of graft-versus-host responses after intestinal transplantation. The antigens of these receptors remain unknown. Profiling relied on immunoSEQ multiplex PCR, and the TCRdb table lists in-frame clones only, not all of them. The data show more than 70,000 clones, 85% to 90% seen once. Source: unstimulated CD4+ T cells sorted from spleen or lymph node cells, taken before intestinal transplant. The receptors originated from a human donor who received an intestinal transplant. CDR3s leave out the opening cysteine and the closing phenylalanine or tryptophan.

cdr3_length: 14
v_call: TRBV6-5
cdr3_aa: ASSYPRTGGHYEQY

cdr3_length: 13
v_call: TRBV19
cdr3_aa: ATQKGTGLNTEAF

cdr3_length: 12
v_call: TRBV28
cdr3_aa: ASSSAGLVYGYT

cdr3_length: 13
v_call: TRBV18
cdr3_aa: ASSNGQISYNEQF

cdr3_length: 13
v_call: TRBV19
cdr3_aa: ASRTGTGLTDTQY

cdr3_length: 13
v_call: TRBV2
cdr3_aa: ASSEWARLNEKLF

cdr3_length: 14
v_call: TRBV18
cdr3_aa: ASSPSSGGGNTEAF

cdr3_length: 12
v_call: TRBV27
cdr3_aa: ASSLGRATDTQY

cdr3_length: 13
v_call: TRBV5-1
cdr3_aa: ASSTQPQGAGGYT

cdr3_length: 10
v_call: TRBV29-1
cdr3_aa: SAGGGNQPQH

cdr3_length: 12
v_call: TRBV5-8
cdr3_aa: ASSLGTGGQPQH

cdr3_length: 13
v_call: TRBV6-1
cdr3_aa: ASIRTGLSTGELF

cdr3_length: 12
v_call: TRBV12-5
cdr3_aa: ASGLVLWGGEQY

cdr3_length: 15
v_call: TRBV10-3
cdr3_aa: AISGSTGQEPYREQY

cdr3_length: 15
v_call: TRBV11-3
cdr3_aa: ASSLGAGLAGRDEQF

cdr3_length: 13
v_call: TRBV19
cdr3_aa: ASSIAPQNGQPQH

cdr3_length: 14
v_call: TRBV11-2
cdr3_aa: ASSPSFGGATDTQY

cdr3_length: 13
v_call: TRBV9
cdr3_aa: ASSVTGGGWDTQY

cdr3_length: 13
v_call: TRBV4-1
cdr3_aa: ASSRGRAGSGEQF

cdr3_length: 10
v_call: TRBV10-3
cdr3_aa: AVGTGGNTIY

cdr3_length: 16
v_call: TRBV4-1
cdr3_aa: ASSPGLQASRGNQPQH

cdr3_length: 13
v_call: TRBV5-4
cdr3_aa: ASSQPGQGSYEQY

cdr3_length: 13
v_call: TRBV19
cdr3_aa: ASSTRTGGGNTIY

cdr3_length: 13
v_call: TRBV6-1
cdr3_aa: ASRPTGTEFVTLH